This section outlines one TCR beta chain sequence together with its context. The data originate from a study of blood T cell repertoires in COVID-19. Across the whole study: The United States, Italy and Spain were the sources of the acute and convalescent COVID-19 samples. Nucleic acid was either cDNA or gDNA, and it came from T cells, B-cell-depleted T cells, or PBMCs.

Cohorts were based on clinical histories the participants reported. V was clipped by 6 bases and J by 0 bases; unmatched bases: 17. This CDR3 spans 19 amino acids. The germline V gene encodes CDR1 LNHNV and CDR2 YYDKDF (reference sequence). Study processing details: Reference gene primer amplification yielded estimated nucleated cell counts. Clones were sequenced by immunoSEQ multiplex PCR, and TCRdb holds only the in-frame ones, with some missing. The V and J calls and clone size are taken from that table; D and trimming were inferred from the DNA. The sample has 400,000 to 450,000 clones, roughly 91% seen once.

This clonotype was obtained from a man in his late teens or twenties who had recovered from COVID-19. The chain has TRBV15 and TRBJ1-5; 7 nucleotides agree with TRBD1. What was sequenced was PBMCs or T cells enriched from blood (not recorded which). The CDR3 DNA follows: TGTGCCACCAGTACCGACAGGGTAAAGCCCAGATATAGCAATCAGCCCCAGCATTTT. Translation: CATSTDRVKPRYSNQPQHF. The variable domain in full, completed from reference TRBV15 and TRBJ1-5, reads DAMVIQNPRYQVTQFGKPVTLSCSQTLNHNVMYWYQQKSSQAPKLLFHYYDKDFNNEADTPDNFQSRRPNTSFCFLDIRSPGLGDTAMYLCATSTDRVKPRYSNQPQHFGDGTRLSIL.